These 24 T cell receptor beta chains share one sample of origin, sequenced in a study of CXCR3-negative and CXCR3-positive naive CD8 T cells (dated by TCRdb to between 2017 and 2020). Summary of the overall study and its limitations: Compared with CXCR3-negative naive cells, CXCR3-positive naive cells had TRB CDR3s with higher hydrophobicity (lower Kidera factor 4), lower energy, and higher strength and volume indices.

No antigen has been identified for these receptors. This sample was sequenced with a NextSeq 550. The Human TCR Profiling Kit (MiLaboratory) was used to make UMI-labeled 5' RACE TRB cDNA libraries. TCRdb reprocessed the reads, so every CDR3 protein sequence counts as one entry and DNA is not shown. The sample's own table lists under 110,000 distinct CDR3 sequences. In total, the top ten clones hold approximately 0.37% of the sample. Sequenced: naive CXCR3+ CD8+ T cells from blood. The sample's cell subset or site label, decoded: CD45RO-CCR7+CD27+CD95- naive CD8+ T cells expressing CXCR3 (TNR3+). These receptor sequences come from a human donor in good health. Some clones in this sample may be carry-over from other donors' samples.

The chain combines TRBV29-1 with TRBJ2-7. The CDR3 contains 13 residues. From germline, CDR1 is SQVTM and CDR2 ANQGSEA. The CDR3 is CSAYHESSYEQYF.

The rearrangement links TRBV20-1 to TRBJ2-1; TCRdb picks TRBD1, but there is no DNA to check that call. CDR1 is DFQATT and CDR2 is SNEGSKA in the germline V gene (reference sequence). The CDR3 runs to 17 residues. The CDR3 sequence is CSAREVGGGRGNNEQFF.

CDR3 protein: CSVQGEGYEQYF. The chain carries TRBV29-1 and TRBJ2-7; the TRBD1 assignment by TCRdb is unverifiable without DNA. The CDR3 has 12 amino acids. CDR1 is SQVTM and CDR2 is ANQGSEA in the germline V gene.

The rearrangement links TRBV4-1 to TRBJ2-2; the TCRdb call, TRBD1, lacks DNA for checking. Germline CDR1 reads MGHRA; CDR2 reads YSYEKL. The CDR3 is 16 residues long. The CDR3 region is CASSQPGQSNTGELFF.

The chain is built from TRBV7-7 and TRBJ2-5. Germline CDR1 SSHAT, CDR2 FNYEAQ (reference sequence). This CDR3 region has 14 residues. The CDR3 here is CASSLGVIGETQYF. The full variable domain, completed using reference TRBV7-7 and TRBJ2-5, is GAGVSQSPRYKVTKRGQDVTLRCDPISSHATLYWYQQALGQGPEFLTYFNYEAQPDKSGLPSDRFSAERPEGSISTLTIQRTEQRDSAMYRCASSLGVIGETQYFGPGTRLLVL.

The chain carries TRBV28 and TRBJ2-7. The V gene's germline CDR1 is MDHEN and CDR2 SYDVKM. The CDR3 contains 14 residues. The CDR3 sequence is CASSLGSEAYEQYF. The variable domain in full, with the rest retrieved from reference TRBV28 and TRBJ2-7, is DVKVTQSSRYLVKRTGEKVFLECVQDMDHENMFWYRQDPGLGLRLIYFSYDVKMKEKGDIPEGYSVSREKKERFSLILESASTNQTSMYLCASSLGSEAYEQYFGPGTRLTVT.

The V and J genes are TRBV7-9 and TRBJ1-2. The CDR3 extends over 12 amino acids. The germline V gene has CDR1 SEHNR and CDR2 FQNEAQ (reference sequence). The CDR3 protein is CASSAGLSGYTF.

The rearrangement joins TRBV7-9 to TRBJ2-4; TCRdb's D call of TRBD1 is untestable without DNA. Germline CDR1 is SEHNR and CDR2 is FQNEAQ (reference sequence). The CDR3 has 15 residues. This CDR3 is CASGHTGGKKNIQYF.

The chain couples TRBV20-1 to TRBJ1-2; the TCRdb D gene call, TRBD1, has no DNA to confirm it. CDR3 length: 15 amino acids. CDR1 and CDR2 (germline): DFQATT, SNEGSKA (reference sequence). The CDR3: CSADDREELNYGYTF.

The chain is built from TRBV29-1 and TRBJ2-1; as DNA is missing, the TRBD1 call by TCRdb cannot be tested. The CDR3 has 14 amino acids. Germline V gene data show CDR1 as SQVTM and CDR2 as ANQGSEA. The CDR3 loop is CSAIRGPPYNEQFF.

The V call is TRBV9, the J call TRBJ2-7; TCRdb's D gene call, TRBD1, goes unchecked for lack of DNA. The CDR3 has 14 amino acids. Germline V gene lookup returns CDR1 SGDLS and CDR2 YYNGEE. Here the CDR3 reads CASSRGTGWNEQYF.

The V gene is TRBV27, the J gene TRBJ1-5; TCRdb outputs TRBD1, but without DNA this stays unchecked. This CDR3 comprises 21 residues. Germline V lookup: CDR1 MNHEY, CDR2 SMNVEV (reference sequence). CDR3 in amino acids: CASSSPSGQGQGKYSNQPQHF.

V is TRBV28 and J is TRBJ2-7; TCRdb returns TRBD1, unconfirmable since there is no DNA. Germline V CDR1 and CDR2: MDHEN, SYDVKM. CDR3 length: 13 residues. The CDR3 sequence: CATGRQSSYEQYF.

The chain carries TRBV9 and TRBJ2-4. The V gene's germline CDR1 is SGDLS and CDR2 YYNGEE. The length of the CDR3 is 13 residues. Here the CDR3 reads CASSVGDGYIQYF.

V and J are TRBV29-1 and TRBJ2-3. The CDR3 length is 15 residues. Per germline, CDR1 SQVTM and CDR2 ANQGSEA. CDR3 loop: CSVEGGFGSTGTQYF.

J is TRBJ1-2 and V is TRBV12-3 or TRBV12-4. The CDR3 spans 15 residues. The CDR3 is CASSLVGWANYGYTF.

The chain combines TRBV29-1 with TRBJ2-7. CDR1 and CDR2 (germline): SQVTM, ANQGSEA. This CDR3 is 11 amino acids long. The CDR3 spells CSVVKMYEQYF.

The V and J genes are TRBV7-9 and TRBJ1-2; TCRdb's D gene call, TRBD1, goes unchecked for lack of DNA. The CDR3 loop spans 13 amino acids. The V gene's germline CDR1 is SEHNR and CDR2 FQNEAQ (reference sequence). The CDR3 spells CASSSWTGDGYTF.

The rearrangement joins TRBV7-8 to TRBJ2-2; absent DNA, TCRdb's TRBD1 call cannot be checked. Germline lookup yields CDR1 SGHVS and CDR2 FQNEAQ. The CDR3 length is 16 residues. The CDR3 is CASRPGQDLNTGELFF.

The chain has TRBV5-1 and TRBJ2-1. Germline V lookup: CDR1 SGHRS, CDR2 YFSETQ. The CDR3 is 16 amino acids. The CDR3 spells CASSLAETDSYNEQFF.

The chain joins TRBV12-5 to TRBJ2-7. CDR3 size: 12 residues. The germline V gene encodes CDR1 LGHNT and CDR2 FRNRAP. The CDR3 sequence: CASGSSKYEQYF.

The J gene is TRBJ2-7, the V gene TRBV25-1. Germline V gene data show CDR1 as MGHDK and CDR2 as SYGVNS. The CDR3 is 14 residues long. The CDR3 sequence: CASSEFGIEYEQYF.

The chain carries TRBV7-9 and TRBJ1-2; TCRdb proposes TRBD1, but this gene call is untestable without DNA. The CDR3 contains 15 residues. Germline CDR1 reads SEHNR; CDR2 reads FQNEAQ (reference sequence). The CDR3 region is CASSPRTGDGGGYTF.

This chain connects TRBV2 to TRBJ1-1; the D call from TCRdb, TRBD1, cannot be confirmed without DNA. The CDR3 runs to 16 residues. CDR1 is SNHLY and CDR2 is FYNNEI in the germline V gene. CDR3 amino acids: CASLGPQNRGETEAFF.